These 7 T cell receptor beta chains came from one sample sequenced in a study of shared clonotypes between healthy human individuals. Here immunoSEQ multiplex PCR was the method, and the copy in TCRdb shows in-frame clones only, minus some. This sample has some 2 million clones, with around 95% found just once. The specimen sequenced was naive CD4+ T cells sorted from blood. Subset of the sample: CD45RA+ positively selected. Receptor source: a man aged 18 to 30 in good health.

J is TRBJ2-7 and V is TRBV6-5, with 7 positions matching TRBD1. Germline V gene data show CDR1 as MNHEY and CDR2 as SVGAGI. There are 16 residues in the CDR3. Trimming cost V 2 bases and J 1 base; bases outside gene matches: 8. CDR3 nucleotides: TGTGCCAGCAGTTACCGATGGACAGGCAAGTCCTACGAGCAGTACTTC. Residues: CASSYRWTGKSYEQYF.

This chain joins TRBV6-6 and TRBJ2-4; D ambiguous. In germline, CDR1 is MNHNY, CDR2 SVGAGI (reference sequence). V was pared by 5 bases and J by 3 bases, with 14 bases between. CDR3 length: 15 residues. The CDR3 region has the DNA TGTGCCAGCAGTACCCGAGGAGCAAGCAAAAACATTCAGTACTTC. It translates to CASSTRGASKNIQYF.

The CDR3 DNA sequence: TGTGCCAGCAGCACACTAGCGGGGATTTCCTACGAGCAGTACTTC. This sequence encodes CASSTLAGISYEQYF. The chain has TRBV11-2 and TRBJ2-7; 10 bases are shared with TRBD2. The CDR3 length is 15 residues. Looked up from germline, CDR1 is SGHAT and CDR2 is FQNNGV. The V gene end was trimmed by 5 bases and the J gene end by 1 base; junction bases not matched to a gene: 5.

The chain couples TRBV7-9 to TRBJ2-6; D is possibly TRBD2 (5 bases). V lost 4 bases and J 4 bases, leaving 8 bases between the germline ends. Germline assignment: CDR1 SEHNR and CDR2 FQNEAQ (reference sequence). The CDR3 runs 14 residues. In DNA form, the CDR3 reads TGTGCCAGCAGCTCCGGGGTAGGGGCCAACGTCCTGACTTTC. It specifies CASSSGVGANVLTF.

A word on this clone: This sample also contains other DNA sequences that code for the same CDR3. The chain combines TRBV5-1 with TRBJ2-5; TRBD2 matches 11 bases. The ends lost 4 bases at V and 4 bases at J; junction bases unmatched: 3. Germline CDR1 SGHRS, CDR2 YFSETQ. The CDR3 has 14 amino acids. The CDR3 DNA reads as TGCGCCAGCAGCCTTGGACTAGCGGGAGAGACCCAGTACTTC. As protein: CASSLGLAGETQYF.

The chain recombines TRBV7-9 with TRBJ2-5, with TRBD2 matching 10 bases. This CDR3 contains 16 residues. Germline V gene data show CDR1 as SEHNR and CDR2 as FQNEAQ (reference sequence). With 3 bases clipped from V and 2 bases from J, the junction kept 6 bases outside the gene matches. This chain's CDR3 is CASSFLASGGQETQYF. In DNA form, the CDR3 reads TGTGCCAGCAGCTTCCTGGCTAGCGGGGGTCAAGAGACCCAGTACTTC.

This chain links TRBV6-1 with TRBJ2-7; D gene uncertain. Trimming cost V 7 bases and J 0 bases, with 7 bases left between them. This CDR3 has 12 residues. In germline, CDR1 is MNHNS, CDR2 SASEGT. Here the CDR3 reads CASTGFSYEQYF. The CDR3 nucleotides read TGTGCCAGCACTGGATTCTCCTACGAGCAGTACTTC.